Described below is a single TCR beta chain sequence and its context. This entry is derived from a study of blood T cell repertoires in COVID-19. Seattle patient enrollment occurred during active infection, with longitudinal follow-up thereafter. In the authors' methods: Amplification of reference gene primers provided the estimated nucleated cell counts. Libraries were prepared by immunoSEQ multiplex PCR; TCRdb keeps only in-frame clonotypes and omits some of them. D and trimming were read from the DNA, whereas the V and J calls and clone size are those reported in that table. The table has about 150,000 clones, about 87% seen once. This TCR came from a man aged 55 to 70 with COVID-19, enrolled during active disease. The sequenced material came from peripheral blood.

CDR3 in DNA: TGTGCCAGCAGTGAAAGTGGACAGCGCACAGATACGCAGTATTTT. Protein sequence: CASSESGQRTDTQYF. V is TRBV6-4 and J is TRBJ2-3, with TRBD1 as a possible D gene (6 bases). Germline V CDR1 and CDR2: MRHNA, SNTAGT. The V and J ends lost 3 bases and 1 base respectively, with 11 bases between them. CDR3 length equals 15 residues.